The next 14 T cell receptor beta chains were all read from a single sample in a study of T cell responses to AZD1222 COVID-19 vaccine. TCRdb keeps only in-frame clones here, not all; method: immunoSEQ multiplex PCR. The profile shows tens of thousands of clones, around 87% of them singletons. Specimen: peripheral blood, collected 28 days after the second AZD1222 dose. The receptors were gathered from an adult who received the AZD1222 COVID-19 vaccine.

The genes are TRBV2 and TRBJ2-1; D not certain. V lost 2 bases and J 7 bases, leaving 6 bases between the germline ends. Per germline, CDR1 SNHLY and CDR2 FYNNEI. The CDR3 extends over 12 amino acids. The CDR3 region is CASSEHGNEQFF. CDR3 nucleotide sequence: TGTGCCAGCAGTGAACACGGGAATGAGCAGTTCTTC.

V and J are TRBV7-6 and TRBJ1-5, with 9 bases matching TRBD1. Looked up from germline, CDR1 is SGHVS and CDR2 is FNYEAQ. There are 16 residues in the CDR3. The J segment lost 7 bases and the V segment lost 2 bases, leaving 9 bases of the junction unmatched. CDR3 coding DNA: TGTGCCAGCAGCTTAATGCCGGGACAGGGTGGGCAGCCCCAGCATTTT. Translated, it gives CASSLMPGQGGQPQHF.

The V call is TRBV2, the J call TRBJ2-4, with no clear D. Per germline, CDR1 SNHLY and CDR2 FYNNEI. Trimming took off 5 bases at V and 2 bases at J, with 19 bases between the two ends. This CDR3 region has 17 residues. CDR3 DNA sequence: TGTGCCAGCAGTTTGAGAGGCCCGCCCGTACCCAAAAACATTCAGTACTTC. Residues: CASSLRGPPVPKNIQYF.

The chain combines TRBV7-2 with TRBJ1-6, with D hard to call. The CDR3 totals 15 residues. Trimming took 1 base from V and 6 from J, leaving 10 bases between them. Germline V gene lookup returns CDR1 SGHTA and CDR2 FQGNSA. The CDR3 nucleotides are TGTGCCAGCAGCTTAGAGGGTTTGGCTAATTCACCCCTCCACTTT. Protein: CASSLEGLANSPLHF.

This rearrangement joins TRBV30 to TRBJ2-7; 9 bases map to TRBD2. Germline V gene data show CDR1 as GTSNPN and CDR2 as SVGIG (reference sequence). V shed 4 bases and J 5 bases; nucleotides not matched to a gene: 6. CDR3 size: 13 residues. The CDR3 loop is CAWKLAGAHEQYF. CDR3 coding DNA: TGTGCCTGGAAATTAGCGGGAGCTCACGAGCAGTACTTC.

The J gene is TRBJ1-4, the V gene TRBV11-2; tentative D call: TRBD1 (5 bases). Deletions cut 1 base from V and 3 bases from J, with 9 bases between. This CDR3 has 15 amino acids. CDR1 and CDR2 from the germline V gene are SGHAT and FQNNGV. The CDR3 DNA is TGTGCCAGCAGCTTAGGGGGCCAGCCTAATGAAAAACTGTTTTTT. This sequence encodes CASSLGGQPNEKLFF.

This clone has a single count. This chain uses TRBV5-5 with TRBJ2-1; TRBD1 matches at 8 bases. The CDR3 is made up of 13 amino acids. The ends lost 0 bases at V and 9 bases at J; junction bases unmatched: 2. Germline-derived CDR1 and CDR2 are SGHKS and YYEKEE (reference sequence). The CDR3 DNA reads TGTGCCAGCAGCTTGGCCACAGGGGGTGAGCAGTTCTTC. Protein sequence: CASSLATGGEQFF.

J is TRBJ2-4 and V is TRBV4-1; TRBD2 aligns across 11 bases. The V and J ends lost 3 bases and 0 bases, in that order; junction bases with no gene match: 1. Germline CDR1 is MGHRA and CDR2 is YSYEKL. The length of the CDR3 is 16 residues. The CDR3 DNA sequence: TGCGCCAGCAGCCACGGACTAGCGGGAGCCAAAAACATTCAGTACTTC. It encodes CASSHGLAGAKNIQYF.

This chain links TRBV4-1 with TRBJ2-3; tentatively, D is TRBD2 (5 bases). Germline assignment: CDR1 MGHRA and CDR2 YSYEKL. V was pared by 4 bases and J by 3 bases, with 20 bases between. The CDR3 loop spans 17 amino acids. The CDR3 region has the DNA TGCGCCAGCAGCCCAGAGCCGGGATCCACGTCAACAGATACGCAGTATTTT. Encoded protein: CASSPEPGSTSTDTQYF.

This chain links TRBV24-1 with TRBJ1-3, with 7 bases that match TRBD1. The J segment lost 4 bases and the V segment lost 1 base, leaving 12 bases of the junction unmatched. This CDR3 is built from 18 residues. Per the germline V gene, CDR1 is KGHDR and CDR2 is SFDVKD. For the CDR3, the DNA is TGTGCCACCAGTGATTTTAGGGGGCACACAGGGGCCGGAAACACCATATATTTT. It is translated as CATSDFRGHTGAGNTIYF.

The J gene is TRBJ1-3, the V gene TRBV28; 7 bases line up with TRBD1. The CDR3 spans 15 residues. The V segment lost 8 bases and the J segment 3 bases; nucleotides outside the gene matches: 10. Germline V gene data show CDR1 as MDHEN and CDR2 as SYDVKM. The CDR3 here is CASGSDREGGNTIYF. The CDR3 DNA sequence: TGTGCCAGCGGGTCCGACAGGGAAGGTGGAAACACCATATATTTT.

This clone was seen once. The chain employs TRBV7-2 and TRBJ2-2; 8 nucleotides line up with TRBD2. This CDR3 is 16 amino acids long. In germline, CDR1 is SGHTA, CDR2 FQGNSA. Unmatched junction bases numbered 2, after V lost 1 base and J lost 1 base. The CDR3 bases are TGTGCCAGCAGCTTAGAGGCGGGAGGGAACACCGGGGAGCTGTTTTTT. As protein: CASSLEAGGNTGELFF.

The CDR3 DNA reads as TGTGCCAGCAGCCAAGAGACGGGAAACACCATATATTTT. Translation: CASSQETGNTIYF. The rearrangement joins TRBV4-2 to TRBJ1-3; D ambiguous. This CDR3 is 13 amino acids long. Germline loops: CDR1 LGHNA, CDR2 YNFKEQ. The V gene lost 0 bases and the J gene lost 4 bases, with 4 bases spanning the gap.

CDR3 DNA: TGTGCCTGGAGTGTCGGCACAGATACGCAGTATTTT. Encoded protein: CAWSVGTDTQYF. The J gene is TRBJ2-3, the V gene TRBV30; D not resolved. V was trimmed by 0 bases and J by 1 base, leaving 2 bases between them. The germline gives CDR1 GTSNPN, CDR2 SVGIG (reference sequence). There are 12 residues in the CDR3.